This is a list of T cell receptor beta chains from one sample in a study of immune evolution from preneoplasia to lung adenocarcinoma. Here immunoSEQ multiplex PCR was the method, and the copy in TCRdb shows in-frame clones only, minus some. The sample has over 9,500 clones, more than 70% seen once. Input material: FFPE invasive lung adenocarcinoma tissue. All receptors derive from a person between 70 and 80 years old with invasive lung adenocarcinoma. Some clones in this sample may be carry-over from other donors' samples. CDR3s include the opening cysteine and the closing phenylalanine or tryptophan. Fields, in order: clone size, V gene, D gene, CDR3 length, J gene, CDR3 DNA, CDR3 protein. D genes are given only for firm matches. Size is omitted from some rows. Given values are once, few, many or a class for expanded clones.

>.|TRBV7-8|TRBD1|14|TRBJ2-7
TGTGCCAGCAGCCAACAGGGGGCCGGGAACGAGCAGTACTTC
CASSQQGAGNEQYF
>.|TRBV11-3|.|12|TRBJ1-5
TGTGCCAGGAGTATGGTAAGTCAGCCCCAGCATTTT
CARSMVSQPQHF
>.|TRBV5-4|.|12|TRBJ2-5
TGTGCCAGCAGCCAAACTGGAGAGACCCAGTACTTC
CASSQTGETQYF
>.|TRBV4-1|TRBD1|15|TRBJ1-1
TGCGCCAGCAGCCAAGAGCAGGGGGCGCGTCCTGAAGCTTTCTTT
CASSQEQGARPEAFF
>once|TRBV30|TRBD2|16|TRBJ2-2
TGTGCCTGCCGCCCCCAGCCGGGAGGGTCCACCGGGGAGCTGTTTTTT
CACRPQPGGSTGELFF
>.|TRBV5-1|.|14|TRBJ2-7
TGCGCCAGCAGCTTGGATGGCTCGACCTACGAGCAGTACTTC
CASSLDGSTYEQYF
>.|TRBV11-3|.|16|TRBJ2-3
TGTGCCAGCAGCTTAGGAGGGGGTACTGACACAGATACGCAGTATTTT
CASSLGGGTDTDTQYF
>.|TRBV18|.|15|TRBJ1-1
TGTGCCAGCTCACCACGGGTAGGGTCCGGCACTGAAGCTTTCTTT
CASSPRVGSGTEAFF
>.|TRBV7-8|TRBD1|17|TRBJ1-5
TGTGCCAGCAGCTTAGGCGGGACAGGGGGTAGCAATCAGCCCCAGCATTTT
CASSLGGTGGSNQPQHF
>.|TRBV2|.|13|TRBJ2-7
TGTGCCAGCAGCAGCGGACAGTCCAACGAGCAGTACTTC
CASSSGQSNEQYF
>.|TRBV29-1|.|13|TRBJ2-3
TGCAGCGTACGGGGCAGGGTGGCCGATACGCAGTATTTT
CSVRGRVADTQYF
>few|TRBV27|TRBD1|15|TRBJ2-6
TGTGCCAGCAGCCAACAGGGGACTGGGGCCAACGTCCTGACTTTC
CASSQQGTGANVLTF
>.|TRBV7-7|.|17|TRBJ2-6
TGTGCCAGCAGCAAAGTATCGCCACAAAGTCGGGCCAACGTCCTGACTTTC
CASSKVSPQSRANVLTF
>.|TRBV6-1|.|16|TRBJ2-7
TGTGCCAGCAGTGCACAGGCCGGTTGGGAGTCCTACGAGCAGTACTTC
CASSAQAGWESYEQYF
>.|TRBV7-9|.|12|TRBJ2-7
TGTGCCAGCAGTGAAGGGGGGTACGAGCAGTACTTC
CASSEGGYEQYF
>.|TRBV9|.|14|TRBJ2-5
TGTGCCAGCAGCGTAGGCGCAGTACAAGAGACCCAGTACTTC
CASSVGAVQETQYF
>.|TRBV27|.|15|TRBJ2-5
TGTGCCAGCAGTCTATACGCTAGCGATGGGGAGACCCAGTACTTC
CASSLYASDGETQYF
>.|TRBV6-5|.|15|TRBJ1-2
TGTGCCAGCAGTTATTATCCCGCCCAGAGGTATGGCTACACCTTC
CASSYYPAQRYGYTF
>.|TRBV5-1|TRBD1|13|TRBJ1-1
TGCGCCAGCAGCTTAGTGTCGGGACAGATGGCTTTCTTT
CASSLVSGQMAFF
>.|TRBV6-6|TRBD2|15|TRBJ2-7
TGTGCCAGCACCCGAGGACTAGCGGGAGCCTACGAGCAGTACTTC
CASTRGLAGAYEQYF
>.|TRBV10-1|.|14|TRBJ1-1
TGCGCCAGCAGTGAGTCGGGGCGGAACACTGAAGCTTTCTTT
CASSESGRNTEAFF
>.|TRBV5-5|.|15|TRBJ1-4
TGTGCCAGCAGCTTGTCCTCAGCAACTAATGAAAAACTGTTTTTT
CASSLSSATNEKLFF
>.|TRBV29-1|TRBD2|16|TRBJ2-3
TGCAGCGTTGGGGGACTAGCGGGAGGTCACACAGATACGCAGTATTTT
CSVGGLAGGHTDTQYF
>few|TRBV2|TRBD1|14|TRBJ1-3
TGTGCCAGCAGAGTACAGGGGGTCGGAAACACCATATATTTT
CASRVQGVGNTIYF
>.|TRBV7-2|.|12|TRBJ2-1
TGTGCCAGCAGGCGGAGCGTCAATGAGCAGTTCTTC
CASRRSVNEQFF
>.|TRBV11-3|TRBD2|13|TRBJ2-1
TGTGCCAGCAGCTCCGGGACTAGCGGTTGGCAGTTCTTC
CASSSGTSGWQFF
>once|TRBV30|.|15|TRBJ1-1
TGTGCCTGGAGTGTATTGGTACGGGAGAACACTGAAGCTTTCTTT
CAWSVLVRENTEAFF
>.|TRBV14|.|16|TRBJ1-1
TGTGCCAGCAGCCAACGCCGGGGCATGAACAATCCTGAAGCTTTCTTT
CASSQRRGMNNPEAFF
>.|TRBV2|TRBD2|15|TRBJ2-7
TGTGCCAGCAGTGACACGGGACTAGGCAAGGTCGAGCAGTACTTC
CASSDTGLGKVEQYF
>.|TRBV6-5|TRBD1|15|TRBJ2-3
TGTGCCAGCAGTTACTTCGGGACAGCCACAGATACGCAGTATTTT
CASSYFGTATDTQYF
>.|TRBV6-5|TRBD1|13|TRBJ1-1
TGTGCCAGCAGTTATGGACAGGGCACTGAAGCTTTCTTT
CASSYGQGTEAFF
>.|TRBV2|.|13|TRBJ2-7
TGTGCCAGCAGTTCGGGGACCGCTAACGAGCAGTACTTC
CASSSGTANEQYF
>.|TRBV11-2|.|15|TRBJ2-5
TGTGCCAGCAGCTTAGAGCTAATAGGCCAAGAGACCCAGTACTTC
CASSLELIGQETQYF
>.|TRBV11-2|.|14|TRBJ2-7
TGTGCCAGCAGCGGGGTGGCAGGGAGCTACGAGCAGTACTTC
CASSGVAGSYEQYF
>.|TRBV27|TRBD1|16|TRBJ1-1
TGTGCCAGCAGTTCAACCAGGGGGCAGGGGAACACTGAAGCTTTCTTT
CASSSTRGQGNTEAFF
>.|TRBV6-5|TRBD2|15|TRBJ2-7
TGTGCCAGCAGTTACGCTGGGACTAGGGCCTACGAGCAGTACTTC
CASSYAGTRAYEQYF
>.|TRBV27|.|12|TRBJ2-1
TGTGCCAGCAGAGAAAATGCGGGTGAGCAGTTCTTC
CASRENAGEQFF
>.|TRBV30|.|13|TRBJ2-7
TGTGCCTGGACAGTGATTACGGACTACGAGCAGTACTTC
CAWTVITDYEQYF
>.|TRBV9|TRBD2|14|TRBJ2-7
TGTGCCAGCAGCGGTGGGGAGGGCCTCAACGAGCAGTACTTC
CASSGGEGLNEQYF
>.|TRBV27|.|13|TRBJ1-1
TGTGCCAGCAGAGAGGGGAGAGAGACTGAAGCTTTCTTT
CASREGRETEAFF
>.|TRBV18|TRBD1|14|TRBJ2-5
TGTGCCAGCTCACCGGGAGGGACAGGGGAGACCCAGTACTTC
CASSPGGTGETQYF
>.|TRBV5-4|TRBD1|14|TRBJ1-1
TGTGCCAGCAGCCGGACGGGACAGGGGGAAGGAGCTTTCTTT
CASSRTGQGEGAFF
>.|TRBV30|.|14|TRBJ1-5
TGTGCCTGGACTGGACAGACTAGCAATCAGCCCCAGCATTTT
CAWTGQTSNQPQHF
>.|TRBV4-1|.|15|TRBJ2-7
TGCGCCAGCAGCCTGAGATGGCCGCGTGAGGACGAGCAGTACTTC
CASSLRWPREDEQYF
>.|TRBV30|.|13|TRBJ1-1
TGTGCCTGGATGCTACAGGGGAACACTGAAGCTTTCTTT
CAWMLQGNTEAFF
>.|TRBV11-2|.|14|TRBJ2-7
TGTGCCAGCAGCGCCCGACAGGTTGCCTACGAGCAGTACTTC
CASSARQVAYEQYF
>.|TRBV5-8|.|14|TRBJ2-3
TGTGCCAGCAGCTTGGGCCCGGGGTCAGATACGCAGTATTTT
CASSLGPGSDTQYF
>.|TRBV7-3|TRBD1|13|TRBJ2-3
TGTGCCAGCAGCTACCGACAGGGGGATACGCAGTATTTT
CASSYRQGDTQYF
>.|TRBV2|TRBD1|16|TRBJ1-5
TGTGCCAGCGGGCCAGGGGGCTTATGGGGCAATCAGCCCCAGCATTTT
CASGPGGLWGNQPQHF
>.|TRBV5-6|.|14|TRBJ1-2
TGTGCCAGCAGATCTTTACAAATTAACTATGGCTACACCTTC
CASRSLQINYGYTF
>.|TRBV15|TRBD1|14|TRBJ1-4
TGTGCCACCAGCATGGGACAGGGGGAGGAAAAACTGTTCTTT
CATSMGQGEEKLFF
>once|TRBV20-1|.|11|TRBJ2-5
TGCAGTGCTAGCGGGCAAGAGACCCAGTACTTC
CSASGQETQYF
>.|TRBV23-1|.|15|TRBJ1-1
TGCGCCAGCAGTCAATTCCGCTGGGTTTGTGCTGAAGCTTTCTTT
CASSQFRWVCAEAFF
>.|TRBV9|.|16|TRBJ2-1
TGTGCCAGCAGCGCCGGGTGGGCAGTTTCCTACAATGAGCAGTTCTTC
CASSAGWAVSYNEQFF
>.|TRBV11-2|TRBD2|16|TRBJ2-7
TGTGCCAGCAGCCGGGGGCTAGCGGGGGTAGGACACGAGCAGTACTTC
CASSRGLAGVGHEQYF
>.|TRBV28|.|12|TRBJ1-2
TGTGCCAGCGCCCTGGGAGGCTATGGCTACACCTTC
CASALGGYGYTF
>.|TRBV7-9|.|15|TRBJ2-5
TGTGCCAGCAGCTTAGGAGGGGACCTCCAAGAGACCCAGTACTTC
CASSLGGDLQETQYF